This TCR beta chain was obtained from a study of blood T cell repertoires in COVID-19. Across the whole study: COVID-19 samples collected from the United States, Italy and Spain covered acute and convalescent phases. PBMCs, B-cell-depleted T cells, or T cells were the source of the cDNA or gDNA that made up the material.

The CDR3 spans 13 residues. Germline lookup yields CDR1 KGHSH and CDR2 LQKENI. The ends were cut back, 3 bases at V and 12 bases at J, with 18 bases in the middle. Authors' processing steps: Amplification with reference gene primers provided the estimates of nucleated cell counts. Clones were sequenced by immunoSEQ multiplex PCR, and TCRdb holds only the in-frame ones, with some missing. V, J and clone size are taken as reported in that table, and D and trimming were inferred from the DNA itself. Of under 150,000 clones in the sample, more than 75% were seen once. The source material was peripheral blood. The clonotype originates from a man aged 50 or older with active COVID-19. The chain has TRBV18 and TRBJ2-7, with no clear D. The CDR3 nucleotides read TGTGCCAGCTCACCGGAACACAACTACTTCGGGTACTTC. Translated: CASSPEHNYFGYF.